These T cell receptor beta chains were read from a single sample in a study of control samples from healthy donors and cancer patients. TCRdb's table, derived via immunoSEQ multiplex PCR, lists solely in-frame clones and lacks some. The sample contains approximately 160,000 clones, 94% of which appear only once. The sample was blood. These receptors originate from a woman aged 18-29 years in good health. Both conserved end residues are part of each CDR3. The order of the fields is J gene, D gene, clone size, V gene, CDR3 protein, CDR3 DNA. D genes are given only for firm matches. Size values are once, few and many counts, or a class for expanded clones, and some rows have none.

TRBJ1-2 | NA | NA | TRBV28 | CASSSLGGPNYGYTF | TGTGCCAGCAGCTCTTTGGGGGGCCCTAACTATGGCTACACCTTC
TRBJ1-1 | NA | NA | TRBV6-2/TRBV6-3 | CASSYVVWAMNTEAFF | TGTGCCAGCAGTTACGTCGTTTGGGCAATGAACACTGAAGCTTTCTTT
TRBJ1-4 | TRBD1 | NA | TRBV6-6 | CASSYRIGTGGEKLFF | TGTGCCAGCAGTTACAGGATTGGGACAGGGGGAGAAAAACTGTTTTTT
TRBJ2-2 | NA | NA | TRBV3-1/TRBV3-2 | CASSQLGRAPGTGELFF | TGTGCCAGCAGCCAACTGGGCCGGGCCCCGGGAACCGGGGAGCTGTTTTTT
TRBJ1-1 | TRBD1 | NA | TRBV2 | CASSERTGSTEAFF | TGTGCCAGCAGTGAACGGACAGGGTCAACTGAAGCTTTCTTT
TRBJ2-7 | NA | NA | TRBV6-5 | CASISRGGYEQYF | TGTGCCAGCATTTCGAGGGGGGGGTACGAGCAGTACTTC
TRBJ1-1 | NA | NA | TRBV24-1 | CATSDGSNTEAFF | TGTGCCACCAGTGACGGTTCTAACACTGAAGCTTTCTTT
TRBJ2-1 | NA | NA | TRBV7-2 | CASSLARRGEQFF | TGTGCCAGCAGCTTAGCGAGACGCGGCGAGCAGTTCTTC
TRBJ2-3 | TRBD2 | NA | TRBV9 | CASSARLAGWTDTQYF | TGTGCCAGCAGCGCCAGACTAGCGGGGTGGACAGATACGCAGTATTTT
TRBJ2-4 | NA | few | TRBV7-2 | CASSLGGSGNIQYF | TGTGCCAGCAGCTTGGGGGGCTCAGGAAACATTCAGTACTTC
TRBJ2-3 | NA | NA | TRBV7-2 | CASSPSGIWSTDTQYF | TGTGCCAGCAGCCCCTCGGGGATTTGGAGCACAGATACGCAGTATTTT
TRBJ2-7 | TRBD2 | NA | TRBV18 | CASSPRTSPDEQYF | TGTGCCAGCTCACCCAGGACTAGCCCGGACGAGCAGTACTTC
TRBJ1-2 | NA | NA | TRBV27 | CASSLSYRRGGGGYTF | TGTGCCAGCAGTTTATCCTATCGCAGGGGCGGGGGTGGCTACACCTTC
TRBJ2-6 | NA | NA | TRBV6-2/TRBV6-3 | CASSYGDSGANVLTF | TGTGCCAGCAGTTACGGAGACTCTGGGGCCAACGTCCTGACTTTC
TRBJ1-5 | NA | NA | TRBV5-5 | CASSRTGDNQPQHF | TGTGCCAGCAGTAGGACGGGTGATAATCAGCCCCAGCATTTT
TRBJ1-2 | NA | NA | TRBV10-3 | CATGSDGDYGYTF | TGTGCCACCGGATCGGACGGTGACTATGGCTACACCTTC
TRBJ1-1 | NA | NA | TRBV5-1 | CASSLFPQGNTEAFF | TGCGCCAGCAGCTTGTTCCCGCAGGGCAACACTGAAGCTTTCTTT
TRBJ1-4 | TRBD1 | NA | TRBV6-5 | CASSNRGGNEKLFF | TGTGCCAGCAGCAACAGGGGCGGTAATGAAAAACTGTTTTTT
TRBJ1-2 | NA | NA | TRBV13 | CASSLPGDGYGYTF | TGTGCCAGCAGCTTACCCGGGGACGGCTATGGCTACACCTTC
TRBJ1-1 | NA | once | TRBV2 | CASKGSLFMNTEAFF | TGTGCCAGCAAGGGCAGCTTATTTATGAACACTGAAGCTTTCTTT
TRBJ2-3 | TRBD1 | NA | TRBV7-2 | CASSLARGRTDTQYF | TGTGCCAGCAGCTTAGCCAGGGGGCGGACAGATACGCAGTATTTT
TRBJ2-3 | NA | NA | TRBV5-1 | CASSLVDLSSTDTQYF | TGCGCCAGCAGCTTGGTGGACCTATCTAGCACAGATACGCAGTATTTT
TRBJ2-7 | TRBD2 | NA | TRBV18 | CASSLGLVAYEQYF | TGTGCCAGCTCCCTGGGACTAGTGGCCTACGAGCAGTACTTC
TRBJ1-1 | NA | NA | TRBV25-1 | CASSQGGQGEAFF | TGTGCCAGCAGCCAAGGGGGGCAGGGTGAAGCTTTCTTT
TRBJ1-1 | NA | NA | TRBV5-1 | CASSLSTGSAFF | TGCGCCAGCAGCCTAAGCACGGGCTCGGCTTTCTTT
TRBJ1-2 | NA | NA | TRBV18 | CASSKTVNYGYTF | TGTGCCAGCTCAAAGACTGTAAACTATGGCTACACCTTC
TRBJ2-1 | NA | NA | TRBV19 | CASRSGSSYNEQFF | TGTGCCAGTCGAAGTGGAAGCTCCTACAATGAGCAGTTCTTC
TRBJ2-5 | NA | NA | TRBV6-5 | CASRKTQAAQETQYF | TGTGCCAGCAGGAAGACTCAGGCAGCCCAAGAGACCCAGTACTTC
TRBJ1-5 | TRBD1 | NA | TRBV20-1 | CSASSTGVFQPQHF | TGCAGTGCTAGTTCTACAGGGGTTTTCCAGCCCCAGCATTTT
TRBJ2-7 | TRBD2 | NA | TRBV15 | CATSRDPGGEQYF | TGTGCCACCAGCAGAGATCCCGGGGGGGAGCAGTACTTC
TRBJ1-1 | TRBD1 | NA | TRBV19 | CASRDRGDTEAFF | TGTGCCAGTCGGGACAGGGGGGACACTGAAGCTTTCTTT
TRBJ1-6 | NA | NA | TRBV4-1 | CASSHIYRTKDSPLHF | TGCGCCAGCAGCCATATTTACAGGACGAAGGATTCACCCCTCCACTTT
TRBJ2-7 | NA | NA | TRBV28 | CVSRPGGAPYEQYF | TGTGTCAGCAGGCCTGGGGGGGCCCCCTACGAGCAGTACTTC
TRBJ2-2 | NA | NA | TRBV3-1/TRBV3-2 | CASSILAAGELFF | TGTGCCAGTTCCATACTAGCAGCCGGGGAGCTGTTTTTT
TRBJ2-2 | NA | NA | TRBV6-5 | CASSPSGGTGELFF | TGTGCCAGCAGCCCCAGCGGTGGCACCGGGGAGCTGTTTTTT
TRBJ2-7 | TRBD1 | NA | TRBV10-3 | CAIRAGTGGNEQYF | TGTGCCATCCGCGCCGGGACAGGGGGCAACGAGCAGTACTTC
TRBJ1-1 | TRBD1 | NA | TRBV6-1 | CASSEARLFGTGESAEAFF | TGTGCCAGCAGTGAAGCGCGTTTATTTGGGACAGGGGAATCCGCTGAAGCTTTCTTT
TRBJ1-1 | NA | NA | TRBV29-1 | CSVDVGREAFF | TGCAGCGTTGATGTAGGTCGTGAAGCTTTCTTT
TRBJ1-2 | NA | NA | TRBV10-1 | CASSETADYGYTF | TGCGCCAGCAGTGAGACAGCGGACTATGGCTACACCTTC